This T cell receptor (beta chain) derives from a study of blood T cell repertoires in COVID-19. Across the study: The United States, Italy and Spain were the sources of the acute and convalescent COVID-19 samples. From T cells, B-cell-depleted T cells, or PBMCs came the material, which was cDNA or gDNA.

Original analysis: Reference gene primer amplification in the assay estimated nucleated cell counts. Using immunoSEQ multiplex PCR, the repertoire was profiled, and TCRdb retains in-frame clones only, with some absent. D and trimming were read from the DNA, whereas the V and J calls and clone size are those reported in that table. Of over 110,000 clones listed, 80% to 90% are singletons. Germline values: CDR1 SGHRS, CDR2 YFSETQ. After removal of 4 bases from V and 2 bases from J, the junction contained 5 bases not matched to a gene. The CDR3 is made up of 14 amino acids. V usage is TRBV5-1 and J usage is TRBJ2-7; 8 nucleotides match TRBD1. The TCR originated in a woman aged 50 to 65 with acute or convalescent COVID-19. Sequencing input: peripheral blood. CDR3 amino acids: CASSDPQGAYEQYF. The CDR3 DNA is TGCGCCAGCAGCGACCCACAGGGGGCCTACGAGCAGTACTTC.